The rows below give T cell receptor beta chains drawn from one sample of a study of CD8 T cells in Susac syndrome. TCRdb independently ran MiXCR on the immunoSEQ multiplex PCR reads; one entry per CDR3 protein. The repertoire has some 150,000 distinct CDR3 sequences, 94% of them found once; the top ten carry 0.25% to 0.3%. Sequenced sample: CD8+ T cells from PBMCs. The receptor source for this set is a human donor in good health. CDR3s include the opening cysteine and the closing phenylalanine or tryptophan. A D gene is named only where the DNA matches it firmly.

v_call,cdr3_length,j_call,d_call,cdr3_aa,cdr3_nt
TRBV3-1,17,TRBJ2-7,TRBD1,CASSHPTGAARVGEQYF,TGTGCCAGCAGCCACCCGACAGGGGCCGCCAGGGTAGGGGAGCAGTACTTC
TRBV19,13,TRBJ2-1,.,CASSIGTGNEQFF,TGTGCCAGTAGTATAGGGACGGGCAATGAGCAGTTCTTC
TRBV5-8,16,TRBJ2-3,TRBD2,CASSGRTSGRGDTQYF,TGTGCCAGCAGCGGACGGACTAGCGGGAGAGGGGATACGCAGTATTTT
TRBV9,15,TRBJ2-7,.,CASSVGTSSSYEQYF,TGTGCCAGCAGCGTCGGGACATCGAGCTCCTACGAGCAGTACTTC
TRBV24-1,13,TRBJ1-3,.,CATRGSSGNTIYF,TGTGCCACCAGGGGTTCCTCTGGAAACACCATATATTTT
TRBV7-9,14,TRBJ1-5,.,CASSLEPGNQPQHF,TGTGCCAGCAGCTTAGAACCGGGGAATCAGCCCCAGCATTTT
TRBV30,15,TRBJ2-1,TRBD1,CAWSVTGGLYNEQFF,TGTGCCTGGAGTGTAACAGGGGGCTTGTACAATGAGCAGTTCTTC
TRBV29-1,12,TRBJ2-5,.,CSVGTTQETQYF,TGCAGCGTCGGGACAACTCAAGAGACCCAGTACTTC
TRBV27,14,TRBJ2-3,TRBD1,CASSLNRGANTQYF,TGTGCCAGCAGTTTAAACAGGGGAGCAAATACGCAGTATTTT
TRBV14,12,TRBJ2-2,.,CASKVLTGELFF,TGTGCCAGCAAAGTCCTCACCGGGGAGCTGTTTTTT
TRBV29-1,12,TRBJ2-2,.,CSVPLGTGELFF,TGCAGCGTGCCTCTTGGCACCGGGGAGCTGTTTTTT
TRBV19,16,TRBJ2-3,.,CASSILLESHIDTQYF,TGTGCCAGTAGTATCCTCCTTGAGAGTCATATCGATACGCAGTATTTT
TRBV20-1,15,TRBJ2-1,.,CSAKGARSTYNEQFF,TGCAGTGCGAAGGGCGCTAGAAGTACCTACAATGAGCAGTTCTTC
TRBV27,14,TRBJ2-3,.,CASSFIPDPDTQYF,TGTGCCAGCAGTTTTATCCCGGACCCAGATACGCAGTATTTT
TRBV19,15,TRBJ1-4,.,CASSATDGPGEKLFF,TGTGCCAGTAGTGCTACCGACGGGCCTGGGGAAAAACTGTTTTTT
TRBV5-1,16,TRBJ2-1,.,CASSWSGLGINNEQFF,TGCGCCAGCAGCTGGTCGGGACTTGGGATCAACAATGAGCAGTTCTTC